Shown below are 4 T cell receptor beta chains from a single sample sequenced in a study of T-cell reconstitution after alpha-beta-depleted transplantation in children. TCRbeta library preparation incorporated unique molecular identifiers. TCRdb re-derived calls from the PCR reads in MiXCR, one entry per CDR3 protein. The sample shows roughly 170,000 distinct CDR3 sequences, roughly 7.5% of them seen only once. Sequenced material: PBMCs from the stem cell graft donor, taken from the stem cell graft. The origin of the receptors is a human donor who donated a stem cell graft to a child with Wiskott-Aldrich syndrome.

This clonotype was counted ten times or more. The genes are TRBV6-5 and TRBJ2-2, with D unresolved. With 0 bases removed from V and 7 bases from J, the gap between germline ends came to 12 bases. CDR1 and CDR2 from the germline V gene are MNHEY and SVGAGI. The CDR3 totals 15 residues. CDR3 sequence (DNA): TGTGCCAGCAGTTACTCCTACTACGGTGACGGGGAGCTGTTTTTT. This codes for CASSYSYYGDGELFF.

This clonotype was detected many times. The chain couples TRBV12-3 or TRBV12-4 to TRBJ2-3; D possibly corresponds to TRBD2 (5 bases). CDR3 size: 12 residues. With 6 bases removed from V and 4 bases from J, the gap between germline ends came to 8 bases. Written as DNA, the CDR3 is TGTGCCAGCAGATTCGGGGCAGATACGCAGTATTTT. Translating it yields CASRFGADTQYF.

This clonotype was observed at least ten times. The chain couples TRBV30 to TRBJ1-2; D call uncertain. Trimming shortened V by 5 bases and J by 6 bases, and 10 bases separated the two germline ends. Germline values: CDR1 GTSNPN, CDR2 SVGIG (reference sequence). There are 11 residues in the CDR3. Here the CDR3 reads CAWGPRDGYTF. CDR3 DNA sequence: TGTGCCTGGGGACCCCGGGATGGCTACACCTTC.

This clonotype showed up many times. V gene TRBV29-1 combines with J gene TRBJ2-7; TRBD2 matches at 9 bases. The V segment lost 4 bases and the J segment 5 bases; nucleotides outside the gene matches: 9. The CDR3 runs 14 residues. Germline loops: CDR1 SQVTM, CDR2 ANQGSEA. Here the CDR3 reads CSVGGSGRGDEQYF. Here the CDR3 DNA reads TGCAGCGTTGGGGGTAGCGGGAGAGGCGACGAGCAGTACTTC.